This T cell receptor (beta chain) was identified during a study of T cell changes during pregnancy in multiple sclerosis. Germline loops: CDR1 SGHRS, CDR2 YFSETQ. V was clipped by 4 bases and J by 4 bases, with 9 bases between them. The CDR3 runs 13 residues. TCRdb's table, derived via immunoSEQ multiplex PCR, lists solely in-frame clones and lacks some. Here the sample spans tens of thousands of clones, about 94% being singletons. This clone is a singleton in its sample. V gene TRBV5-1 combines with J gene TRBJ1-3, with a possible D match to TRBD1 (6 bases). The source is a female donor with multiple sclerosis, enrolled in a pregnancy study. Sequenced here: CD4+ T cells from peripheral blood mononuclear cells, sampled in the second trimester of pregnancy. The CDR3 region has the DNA TGCGCCAGCAGCCACACAGGGGGAAACACCATATATTTT. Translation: CASSHTGGNTIYF.